The clone carrying this T cell receptor (beta chain) came up a few times. What it binds is unknown. Each donor was healthy, and each was a bone marrow donor. The primer mix had 60 Vbeta and 13 Jbeta primers. Here immunoSEQ multiplex PCR was the method, and the copy in TCRdb shows in-frame clones only, minus some. The sample carries 200,000 to 250,000 clones, about 81% recorded once. This CDR3 has 16 residues. Trimming at V came to 1 base and at J to 6 bases, leaving 12 bases not matched to a gene. Germline V gene lookup returns CDR1 SGHTA and CDR2 FQGNSA. The data were taken from a study of cytomegalovirus exposure and HLA in healthy donors. Overall study: Most genotyped donors, about 81% of about 400, had Caucasian-associated genetic ancestry.

Findings and limits, study-wide: Earlier analysis found most TCR beta V segments productive about 87% or about 30% of the time. TCR beta V- and J-gene trimming, according to a later analysis, was linked to a missense DCLRE1C variant.

Sequenced input: PBMCs. The clonotype was recovered from a woman between 35 and 50 years old in good health and CMV-seropositive. This chain uses TRBV7-2 with TRBJ2-7; TRBD2 matches 7 bases. Written as DNA, the CDR3 is TGTGCCAGCAGCTTAGTGGGGGGGTACCAGATGAGCGAGCAGTACTTC. Encoded protein: CASSLVGGYQMSEQYF.